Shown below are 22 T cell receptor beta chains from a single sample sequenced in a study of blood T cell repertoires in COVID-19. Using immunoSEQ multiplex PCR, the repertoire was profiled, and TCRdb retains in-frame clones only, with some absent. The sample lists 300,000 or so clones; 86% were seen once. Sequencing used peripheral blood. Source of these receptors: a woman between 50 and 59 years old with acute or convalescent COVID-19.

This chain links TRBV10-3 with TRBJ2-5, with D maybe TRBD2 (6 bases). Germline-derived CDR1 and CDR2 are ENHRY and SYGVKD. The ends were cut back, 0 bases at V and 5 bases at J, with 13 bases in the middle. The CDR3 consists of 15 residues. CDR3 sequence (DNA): TGTGCCATCAGTGAGTCAACTAGCTTCGTGGAGACCCAGTACTTC. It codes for CAISESTSFVETQYF.

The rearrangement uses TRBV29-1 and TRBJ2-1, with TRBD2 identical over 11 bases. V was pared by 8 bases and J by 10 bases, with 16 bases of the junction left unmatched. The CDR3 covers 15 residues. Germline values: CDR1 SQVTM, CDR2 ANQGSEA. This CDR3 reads CSPCTIAGGGPEQFF. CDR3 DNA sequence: TGCAGCCCCTGTACGATAGCGGGGGGGGGACCCGAGCAGTTCTTC.

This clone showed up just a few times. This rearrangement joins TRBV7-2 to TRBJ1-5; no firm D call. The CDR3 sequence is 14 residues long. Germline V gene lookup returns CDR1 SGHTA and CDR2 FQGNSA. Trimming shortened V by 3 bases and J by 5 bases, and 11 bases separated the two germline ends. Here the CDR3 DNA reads TGTGCCAGCAGCTTGAAAACGGGTGATCAGCCCCAGCATTTT. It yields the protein CASSLKTGDQPQHF.

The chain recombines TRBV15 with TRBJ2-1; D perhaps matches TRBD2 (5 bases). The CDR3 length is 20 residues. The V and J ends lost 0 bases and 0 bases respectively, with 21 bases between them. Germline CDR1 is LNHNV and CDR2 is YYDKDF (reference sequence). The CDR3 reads CATSRDLLILTGSSYNEQFF. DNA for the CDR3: TGTGCCACCAGCAGAGATTTGTTGATCCTAACGGGAAGCTCCTACAATGAGCAGTTCTTC.

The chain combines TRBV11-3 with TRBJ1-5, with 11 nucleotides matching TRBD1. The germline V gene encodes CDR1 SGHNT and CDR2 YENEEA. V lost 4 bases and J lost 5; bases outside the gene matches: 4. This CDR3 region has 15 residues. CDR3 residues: CASSSRDRGDQPQHF. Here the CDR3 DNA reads TGTGCCAGCAGCTCCCGGGACAGGGGGGATCAGCCCCAGCATTTT.

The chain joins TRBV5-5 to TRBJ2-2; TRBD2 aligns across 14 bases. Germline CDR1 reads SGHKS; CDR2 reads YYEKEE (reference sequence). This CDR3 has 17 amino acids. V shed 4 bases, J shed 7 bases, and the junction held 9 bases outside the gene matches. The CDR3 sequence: CASSPGLAGVVGGELFF. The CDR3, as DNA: TGTGCCAGCAGCCCGGGACTAGCGGGAGTAGTCGGCGGGGAGCTGTTTTTT.

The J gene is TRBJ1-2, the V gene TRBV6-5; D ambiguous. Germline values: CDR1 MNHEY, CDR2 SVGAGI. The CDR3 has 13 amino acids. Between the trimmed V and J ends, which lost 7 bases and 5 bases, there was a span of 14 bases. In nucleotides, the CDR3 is TGTGCCAGCAACCGAGGCAGAGGGTATGGCTACACCTTC. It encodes CASNRGRGYGYTF.

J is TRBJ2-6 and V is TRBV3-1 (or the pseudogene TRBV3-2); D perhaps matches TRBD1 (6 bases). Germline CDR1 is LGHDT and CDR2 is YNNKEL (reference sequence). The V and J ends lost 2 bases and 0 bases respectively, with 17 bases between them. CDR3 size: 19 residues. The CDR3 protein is CASSQKDTKGDSGANVLTF. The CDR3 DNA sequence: TGTGCCAGCAGCCAAAAAGATACTAAGGGGGACTCTGGGGCCAACGTCCTGACTTTC.

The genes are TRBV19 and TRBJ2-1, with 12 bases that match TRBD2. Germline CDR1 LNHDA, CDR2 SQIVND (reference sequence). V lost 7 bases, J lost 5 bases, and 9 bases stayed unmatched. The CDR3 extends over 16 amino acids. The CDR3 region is CASTDPLAGGNNEQFF. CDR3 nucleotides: TGTGCCAGTACCGATCCCCTAGCGGGAGGGAACAATGAGCAGTTCTTC.

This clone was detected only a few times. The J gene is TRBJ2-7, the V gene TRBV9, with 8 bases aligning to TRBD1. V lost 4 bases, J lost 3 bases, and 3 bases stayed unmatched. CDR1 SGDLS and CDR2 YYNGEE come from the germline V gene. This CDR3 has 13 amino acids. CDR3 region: CASSNGQGYEQYF. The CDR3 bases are TGTGCCAGCAGCAACGGACAGGGCTACGAGCAGTACTTC.

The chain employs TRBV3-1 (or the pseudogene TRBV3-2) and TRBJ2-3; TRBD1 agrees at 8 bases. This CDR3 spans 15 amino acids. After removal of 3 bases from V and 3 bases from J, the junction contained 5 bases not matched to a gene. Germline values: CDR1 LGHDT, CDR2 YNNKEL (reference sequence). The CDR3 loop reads CASSQDRVRTDTQYF. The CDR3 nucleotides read TGTGCCAGCAGCCAGGACAGGGTGCGTACAGATACGCAGTATTTT.

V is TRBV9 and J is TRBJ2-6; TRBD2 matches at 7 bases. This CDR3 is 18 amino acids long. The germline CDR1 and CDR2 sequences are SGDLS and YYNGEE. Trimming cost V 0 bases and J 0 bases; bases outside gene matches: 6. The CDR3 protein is CASSVEGLTHSGANVLTF. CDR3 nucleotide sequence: TGTGCCAGCAGCGTAGAGGGACTAACCCACTCTGGGGCCAACGTCCTGACTTTC.

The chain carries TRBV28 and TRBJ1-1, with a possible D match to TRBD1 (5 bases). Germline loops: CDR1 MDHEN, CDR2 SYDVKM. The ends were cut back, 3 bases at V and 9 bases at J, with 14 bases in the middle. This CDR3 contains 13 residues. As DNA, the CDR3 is TGTGCCAGCAGTTTGGTAGGGGCAAGACAAGCTTTCTTT. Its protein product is CASSLVGARQAFF.

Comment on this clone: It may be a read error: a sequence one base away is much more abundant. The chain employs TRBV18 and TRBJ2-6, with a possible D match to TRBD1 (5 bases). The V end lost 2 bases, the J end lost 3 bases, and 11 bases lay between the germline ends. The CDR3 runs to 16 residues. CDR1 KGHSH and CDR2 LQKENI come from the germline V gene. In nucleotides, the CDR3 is TGTGCCAGCTCACCAGGCAGGGTTGGTGGGGCCAACGTCCTGACTTTC. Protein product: CASSPGRVGGANVLTF.

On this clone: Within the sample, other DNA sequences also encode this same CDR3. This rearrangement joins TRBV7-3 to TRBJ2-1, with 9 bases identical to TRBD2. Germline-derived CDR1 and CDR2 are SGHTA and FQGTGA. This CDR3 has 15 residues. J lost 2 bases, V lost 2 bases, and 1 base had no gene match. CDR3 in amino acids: CASSLAGGTYNEQFF. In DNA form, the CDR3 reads TGTGCCAGCAGCTTAGCGGGGGGGACCTACAATGAGCAGTTCTTC.

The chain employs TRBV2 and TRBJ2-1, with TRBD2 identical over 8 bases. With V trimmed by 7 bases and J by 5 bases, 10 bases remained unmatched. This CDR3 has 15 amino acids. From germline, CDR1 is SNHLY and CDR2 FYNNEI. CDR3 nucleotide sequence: TGTGCCAGCACCCGAAACCTAGCGGGCGACAATGAGCAGTTCTTC. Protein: CASTRNLAGDNEQFF.

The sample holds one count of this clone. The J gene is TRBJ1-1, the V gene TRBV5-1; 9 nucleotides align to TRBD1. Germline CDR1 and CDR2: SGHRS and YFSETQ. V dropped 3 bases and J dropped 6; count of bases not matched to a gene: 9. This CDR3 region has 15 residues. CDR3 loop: CASSSVPGQGAEAFF. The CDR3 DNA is TGCGCCAGCAGCTCGGTCCCGGGACAGGGCGCTGAAGCTTTCTTT.

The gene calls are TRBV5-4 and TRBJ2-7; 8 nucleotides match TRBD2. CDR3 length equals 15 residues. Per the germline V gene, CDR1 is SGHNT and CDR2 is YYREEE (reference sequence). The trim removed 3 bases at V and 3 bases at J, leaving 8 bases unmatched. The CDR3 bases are TGTGCCAGCAGCTCTACTCTAGCGGGCCACTACGAGCAGTACTTC. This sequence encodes CASSSTLAGHYEQYF.

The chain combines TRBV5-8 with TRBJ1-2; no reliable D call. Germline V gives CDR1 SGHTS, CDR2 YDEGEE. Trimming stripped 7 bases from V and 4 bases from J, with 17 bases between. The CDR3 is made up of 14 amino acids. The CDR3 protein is CASSRGMESYGYTF. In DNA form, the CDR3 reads TGTGCCAGCTCCCGCGGGATGGAGAGCTATGGCTACACCTTC.

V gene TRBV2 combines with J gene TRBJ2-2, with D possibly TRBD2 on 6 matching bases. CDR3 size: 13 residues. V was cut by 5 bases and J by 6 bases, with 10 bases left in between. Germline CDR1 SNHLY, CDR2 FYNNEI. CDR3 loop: CASSSGSAGELFF. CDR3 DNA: TGTGCCAGCAGTTCCGGGAGTGCCGGGGAGCTGTTTTTT.

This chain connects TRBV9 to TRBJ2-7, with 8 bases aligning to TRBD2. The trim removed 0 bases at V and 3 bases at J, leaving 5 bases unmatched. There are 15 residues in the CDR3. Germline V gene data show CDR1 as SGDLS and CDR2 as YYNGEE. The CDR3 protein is CASSVGRGGYYEQYF. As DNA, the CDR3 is TGTGCCAGCAGCGTAGGACGGGGGGGGTACTACGAGCAGTACTTC.

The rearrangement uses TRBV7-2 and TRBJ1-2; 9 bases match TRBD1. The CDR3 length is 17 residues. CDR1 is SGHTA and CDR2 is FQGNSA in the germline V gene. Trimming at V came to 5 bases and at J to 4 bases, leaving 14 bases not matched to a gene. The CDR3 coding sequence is TGTGCCAGCAGCGAAGCCGGGACAGGGTTTGTTGTCTATGGCTACACCTTC. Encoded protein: CASSEAGTGFVVYGYTF.